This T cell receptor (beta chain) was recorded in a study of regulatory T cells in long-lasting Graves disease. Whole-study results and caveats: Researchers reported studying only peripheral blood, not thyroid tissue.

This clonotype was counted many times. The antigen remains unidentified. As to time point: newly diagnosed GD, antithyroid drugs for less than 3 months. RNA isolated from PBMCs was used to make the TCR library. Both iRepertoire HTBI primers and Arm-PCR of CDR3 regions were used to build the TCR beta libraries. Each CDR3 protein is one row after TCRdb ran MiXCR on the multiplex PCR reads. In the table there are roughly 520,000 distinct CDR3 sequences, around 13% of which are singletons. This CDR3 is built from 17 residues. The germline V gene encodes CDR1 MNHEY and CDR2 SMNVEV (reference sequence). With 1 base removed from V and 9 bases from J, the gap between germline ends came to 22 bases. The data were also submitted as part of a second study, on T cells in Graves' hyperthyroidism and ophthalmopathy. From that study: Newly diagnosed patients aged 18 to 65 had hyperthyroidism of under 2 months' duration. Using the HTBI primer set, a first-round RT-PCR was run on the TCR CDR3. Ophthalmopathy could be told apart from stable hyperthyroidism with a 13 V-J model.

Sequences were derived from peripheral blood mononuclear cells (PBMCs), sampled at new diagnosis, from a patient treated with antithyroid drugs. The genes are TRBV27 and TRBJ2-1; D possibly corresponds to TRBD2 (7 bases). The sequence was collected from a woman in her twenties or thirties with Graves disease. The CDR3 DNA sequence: TGTGCCAGCAGTTTATGGTTGCGGGGGCGAAGGTCTACTGAGCAGTTCTTC. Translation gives CASSLWLRGRRSTEQFF.